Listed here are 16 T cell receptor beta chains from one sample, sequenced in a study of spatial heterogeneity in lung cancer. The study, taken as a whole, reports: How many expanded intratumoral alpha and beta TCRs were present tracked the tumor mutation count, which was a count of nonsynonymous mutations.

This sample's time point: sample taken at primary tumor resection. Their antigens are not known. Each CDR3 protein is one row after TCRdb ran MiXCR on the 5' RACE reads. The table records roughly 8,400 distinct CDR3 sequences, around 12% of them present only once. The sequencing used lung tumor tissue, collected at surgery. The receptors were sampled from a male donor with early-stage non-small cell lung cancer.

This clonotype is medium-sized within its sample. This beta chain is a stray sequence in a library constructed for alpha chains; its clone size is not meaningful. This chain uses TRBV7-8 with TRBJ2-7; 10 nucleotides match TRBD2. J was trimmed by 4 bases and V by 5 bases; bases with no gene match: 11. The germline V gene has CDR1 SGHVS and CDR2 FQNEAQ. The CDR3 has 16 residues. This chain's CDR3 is CASSQGPSGSAYEQYF. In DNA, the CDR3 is TGTGCCAGCAGCCAGGGCCCTAGCGGGAGTGCTTACGAGCAGTACTTC.

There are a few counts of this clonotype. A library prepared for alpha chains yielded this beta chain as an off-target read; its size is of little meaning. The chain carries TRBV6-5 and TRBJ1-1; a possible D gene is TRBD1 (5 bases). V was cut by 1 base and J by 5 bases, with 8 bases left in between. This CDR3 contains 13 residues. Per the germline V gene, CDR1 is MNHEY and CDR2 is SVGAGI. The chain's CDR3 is CASSYFGGTEAFF. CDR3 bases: TGTGCCAGCAGTTACTTCGGGGGGACTGAAGCTTTCTTT.

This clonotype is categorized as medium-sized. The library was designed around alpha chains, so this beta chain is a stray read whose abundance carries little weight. CDR3: CASRGSGANVLTF. CDR3 coding DNA: TGTGCCAGCAGAGGTTCTGGGGCCAACGTCCTGACTTTC. V is TRBV12-3 or TRBV12-4 and J is TRBJ2-6; D is uncertain. V lost 6 bases and J lost 1, with 4 bases in between. The CDR3 spans 13 residues.

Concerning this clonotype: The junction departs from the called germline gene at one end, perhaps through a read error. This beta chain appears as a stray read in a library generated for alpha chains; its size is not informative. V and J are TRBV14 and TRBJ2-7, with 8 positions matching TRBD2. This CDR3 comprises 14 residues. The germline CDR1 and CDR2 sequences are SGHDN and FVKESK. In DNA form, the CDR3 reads TGTGCCAGCAACCAAGCGGGAGCCGCCTACGAGCAGTACTTC. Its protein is CASNQAGAAYEQYF. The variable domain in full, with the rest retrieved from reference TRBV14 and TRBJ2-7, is EAGVTQFPSHSVIEKGQTVTLRCDPISGHDNLYWYRRVMGKEIKFLLHFVKESKQDESGMPNNRFLAERTGGTYSTLKVQPAELEDSGVYFCASNQAGAAYEQYFGPGTRLTVT.

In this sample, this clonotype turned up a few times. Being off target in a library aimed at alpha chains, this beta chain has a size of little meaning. CDR3 amino acids: CASSQGQGFQPQHF. The CDR3 bases are TGTGCCAGCAGCCAAGGACAGGGCTTTCAGCCCCAGCATTTT. The V call is TRBV28, the J call TRBJ1-5; TRBD1 aligns across 8 bases. Germline CDR1 MDHEN, CDR2 SYDVKM. V shed 6 bases and J 6 bases; nucleotides not matched to a gene: 7. The CDR3 is 14 amino acids.

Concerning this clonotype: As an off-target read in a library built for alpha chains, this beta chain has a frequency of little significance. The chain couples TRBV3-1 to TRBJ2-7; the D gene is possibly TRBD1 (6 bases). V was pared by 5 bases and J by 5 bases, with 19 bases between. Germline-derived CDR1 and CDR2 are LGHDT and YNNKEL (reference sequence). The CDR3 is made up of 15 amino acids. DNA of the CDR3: TGTGCCAGCAGCTTCAAAACAGGGTTTCGCGACGAGCAGTACTTC. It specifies CASSFKTGFRDEQYF.

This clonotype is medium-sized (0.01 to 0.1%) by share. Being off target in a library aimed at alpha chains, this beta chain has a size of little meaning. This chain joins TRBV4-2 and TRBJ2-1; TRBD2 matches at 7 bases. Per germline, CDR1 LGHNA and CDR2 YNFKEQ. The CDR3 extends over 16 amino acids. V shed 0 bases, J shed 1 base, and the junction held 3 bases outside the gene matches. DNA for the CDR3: TGTGCCAGCAGCCAAGAGGACGGGAGGTCCTACAATGAGCAGTTCTTC. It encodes CASSQEDGRSYNEQFF.

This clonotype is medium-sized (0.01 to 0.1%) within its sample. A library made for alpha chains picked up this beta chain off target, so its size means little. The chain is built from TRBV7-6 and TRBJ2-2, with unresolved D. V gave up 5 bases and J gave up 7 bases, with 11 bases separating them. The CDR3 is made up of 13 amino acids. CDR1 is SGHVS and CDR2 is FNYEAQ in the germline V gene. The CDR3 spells CASSSTGVGELFF. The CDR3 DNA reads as TGTGCCAGCAGCAGCACTGGCGTCGGGGAGCTGTTTTTT.

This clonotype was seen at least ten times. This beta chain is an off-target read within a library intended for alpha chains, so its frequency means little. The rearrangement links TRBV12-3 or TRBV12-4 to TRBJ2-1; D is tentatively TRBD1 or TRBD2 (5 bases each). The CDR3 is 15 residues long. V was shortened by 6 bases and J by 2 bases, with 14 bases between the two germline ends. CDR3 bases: TGTGCCAGCAGCTCGGTGGTGGGACCCTACAATGAGCAGTTCTTC. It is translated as CASSSVVGPYNEQFF.

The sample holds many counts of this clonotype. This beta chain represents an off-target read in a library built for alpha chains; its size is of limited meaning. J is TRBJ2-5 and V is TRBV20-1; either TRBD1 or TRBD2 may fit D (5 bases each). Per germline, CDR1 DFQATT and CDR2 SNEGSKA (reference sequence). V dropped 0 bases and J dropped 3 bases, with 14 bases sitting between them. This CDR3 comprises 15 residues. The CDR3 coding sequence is TGCAGTGCTAGAGATTACGGGAAAGGGGAAGAGACCCAGTACTTC. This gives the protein CSARDYGKGEETQYF.

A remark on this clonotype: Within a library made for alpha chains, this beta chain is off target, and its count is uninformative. CDR3 nucleotide sequence: TGTGCCAGTAGGAACAGGGGGAGGTCTAATGAAAAACTGTTTTTT. It is translated as CASRNRGRSNEKLFF. The V call is TRBV19, the J call TRBJ1-4; 8 nucleotides match TRBD1. After removal of 6 bases from V and 3 bases from J, the junction contained 6 bases not matched to a gene. This CDR3 is built from 15 residues. Germline values: CDR1 LNHDA, CDR2 SQIVND (reference sequence). The full variable domain, completed using reference TRBV19 and TRBJ1-4, is DGGITQSPKYLFRKEGQNVTLSCEQNLNHDAMYWYRQDPGQGLRLIYYSQIVNDFQKGDIAEGYSVSREKKESFPLTVTSAQKNPTAFYLCASRNRGRSNEKLFFGSGTQLSVL.

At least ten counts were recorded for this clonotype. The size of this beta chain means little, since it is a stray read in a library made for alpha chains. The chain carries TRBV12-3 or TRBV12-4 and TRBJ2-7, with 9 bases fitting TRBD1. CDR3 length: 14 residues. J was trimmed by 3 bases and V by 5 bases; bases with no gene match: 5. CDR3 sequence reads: CASSGQGPFYEQYF. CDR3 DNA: TGTGCCAGCAGTGGACAGGGGCCTTTCTACGAGCAGTACTTC.

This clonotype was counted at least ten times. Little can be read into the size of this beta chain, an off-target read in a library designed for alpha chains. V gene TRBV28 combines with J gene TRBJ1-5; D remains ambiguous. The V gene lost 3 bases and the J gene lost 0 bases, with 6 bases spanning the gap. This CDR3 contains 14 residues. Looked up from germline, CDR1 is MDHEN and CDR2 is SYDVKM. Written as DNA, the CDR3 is TGTGCCAGCAGTTTCCAGATTAGCAATCAGCCCCAGCATTTT. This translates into CASSFQISNQPQHF.

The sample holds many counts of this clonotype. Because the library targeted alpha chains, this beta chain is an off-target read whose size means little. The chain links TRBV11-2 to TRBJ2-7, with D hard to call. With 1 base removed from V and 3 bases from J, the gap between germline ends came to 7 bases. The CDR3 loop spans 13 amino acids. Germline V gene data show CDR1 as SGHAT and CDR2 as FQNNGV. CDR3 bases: TGTGCCAGCAGCTTAGGGACCGTCTACGAGCAGTACTTC. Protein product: CASSLGTVYEQYF. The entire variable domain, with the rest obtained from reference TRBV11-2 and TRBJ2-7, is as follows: EAGVAQSPRYKIIEKRQSVAFWCNPISGHATLYWYQQILGQGPKLLIQFQNNGVVDDSQLPKDRFSAERLKGVDSTLKIQPAKLEDSAVYLCASSLGTVYEQYFGPGTRLTVT.

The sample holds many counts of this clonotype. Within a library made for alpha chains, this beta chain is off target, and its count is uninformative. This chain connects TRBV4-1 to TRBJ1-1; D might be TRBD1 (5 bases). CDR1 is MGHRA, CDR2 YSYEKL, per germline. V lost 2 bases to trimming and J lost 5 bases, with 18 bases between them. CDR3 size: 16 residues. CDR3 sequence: CASSQSVTRGYTEAFF. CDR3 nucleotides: TGCGCCAGCAGCCAAAGCGTTACGAGGGGATATACTGAAGCTTTCTTT.

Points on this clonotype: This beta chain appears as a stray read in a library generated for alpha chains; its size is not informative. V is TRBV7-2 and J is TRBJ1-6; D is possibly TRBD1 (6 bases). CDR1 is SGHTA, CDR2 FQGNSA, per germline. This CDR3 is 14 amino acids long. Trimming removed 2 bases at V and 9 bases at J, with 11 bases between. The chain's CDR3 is CASSLRGAISPLHF. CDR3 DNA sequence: TGTGCCAGCAGCTTACGGGGGGCGATTTCACCCCTCCACTTT.